The clone carrying this T cell receptor beta chain appeared a few times. The sample is drawn from a study of blood T cells in healthy people across ages. The authors ran a second PCR of about 7 to 11 cycles using a sample-barcoded 5' primer and a J-beta primer mix. TCRdb re-called the 5' RACE reads with MiXCR, one entry per CDR3 protein. The sample has 1.5 million to 2 million distinct CDR3 sequences, 40% to 55% seen once. The CDR3 has 15 residues. Germline V lookup: CDR1 SQVTM, CDR2 ANQGSEA. After removal of 3 bases from V and 4 bases from J, the junction contained 8 bases not matched to a gene. Sequencing was carried out using blood. The source is a woman in her thirties or forties in good health. The V and J genes are TRBV29-1 and TRBJ2-1, with 8 positions matching TRBD2. CDR3 in amino acids: CSVDGQRGSYNEQFF. CDR3 DNA: TGCAGCGTTGACGGGCAGCGGGGGTCGTACAATGAGCAGTTCTTC.